This T cell receptor beta chain was identified in a study of shared clonotypes between healthy human individuals. Study outcomes and limitations: A reduction in generation probabilities was seen for non-shared clonotypes relative to those shared by all four donors. As a rule, naive subsets had a larger estimated richness than memory subsets.

Original data processing: Owing to the provision of junction-only sequences devoid of quality scores by immunoSEQ, filtering differed. The assay was immunoSEQ multiplex PCR, and TCRdb's table has in-frame clones only and misses some. The DNA was the basis for D and trimming; V, J and clone size are from that table. The table records more than 850,000 clones, about four fifths of them present only once. CD45RA+ naive and CD45RA-negative memory subsets were separated from CD4+ cells. Germline V CDR1 and CDR2: SGHDN, FVKESK. This CDR3 contains 18 residues. Trimming removed 1 base from V and 1 base from J; junction bases left unmatched: 12. This clone has a count of ten or more. Its antigen is as yet unknown.

The sequence came from a man between 18 and 29 years old in good health. Some clones in this sample may be carry-over from other donors' samples. Input material: memory CD4+ T cells from PBMCs. Indicated subset: CD45RA-negative fraction. The chain couples TRBV14 to TRBJ1-1, with TRBD1 identical over 7 bases. CDR3 DNA sequence: TGTGCCAGCAGCCAAGTCGGGACAGTCCTCGTTCGGAACACTGAAGCTTTCTTT. Encoded protein: CASSQVGTVLVRNTEAFF. Full variable domain (remainder filled in from reference TRBV14 and TRBJ1-1): EAGVTQFPSHSVIEKGQTVTLRCDPISGHDNLYWYRRVMGKEIKFLLHFVKESKQDESGMPNNRFLAERTGGTYSTLKVQPAELEDSGVYFCASSQVGTVLVRNTEAFFGQGTRLTVV.